The clone carrying this TCR beta chain was seen a handful of times. Its antigen remains unidentified. The CDR3 is made up of 13 amino acids. V lost 7 bases, J lost 2 bases, and 13 bases lay in between. The germline gives CDR1 DFQATT, CDR2 SNEGSKA (reference sequence). RNA transcripts gave rise to amplified TCR beta CDR3 regions. The primer set for the first-round RT-PCR of the TCR CDR3 was HTBI. Via MiXCR, TCRdb re-called the multiplex PCR reads, giving one row per CDR3 protein. Counted here are around 340,000 distinct CDR3 sequences, over 11% occurring once; the ten biggest clones make up around 23%. This sample is drawn from a study of T cells in Graves' hyperthyroidism and ophthalmopathy. General study points: In simple terms, a model built on 13 V-J features told ophthalmopathy apart from stable hyperthyroidism.

The chain has TRBV20-1 and TRBJ2-3, with D perhaps matching TRBD2 (5 bases). Sequenced input: blood. The origin of this receptor is a woman in her 30s with Graves' hyperthyroidism. CDR3 bases: TGCAGTGAACGGGGAATCTCCACAGATACGCAGTATTTT. Residues: CSERGISTDTQYF.